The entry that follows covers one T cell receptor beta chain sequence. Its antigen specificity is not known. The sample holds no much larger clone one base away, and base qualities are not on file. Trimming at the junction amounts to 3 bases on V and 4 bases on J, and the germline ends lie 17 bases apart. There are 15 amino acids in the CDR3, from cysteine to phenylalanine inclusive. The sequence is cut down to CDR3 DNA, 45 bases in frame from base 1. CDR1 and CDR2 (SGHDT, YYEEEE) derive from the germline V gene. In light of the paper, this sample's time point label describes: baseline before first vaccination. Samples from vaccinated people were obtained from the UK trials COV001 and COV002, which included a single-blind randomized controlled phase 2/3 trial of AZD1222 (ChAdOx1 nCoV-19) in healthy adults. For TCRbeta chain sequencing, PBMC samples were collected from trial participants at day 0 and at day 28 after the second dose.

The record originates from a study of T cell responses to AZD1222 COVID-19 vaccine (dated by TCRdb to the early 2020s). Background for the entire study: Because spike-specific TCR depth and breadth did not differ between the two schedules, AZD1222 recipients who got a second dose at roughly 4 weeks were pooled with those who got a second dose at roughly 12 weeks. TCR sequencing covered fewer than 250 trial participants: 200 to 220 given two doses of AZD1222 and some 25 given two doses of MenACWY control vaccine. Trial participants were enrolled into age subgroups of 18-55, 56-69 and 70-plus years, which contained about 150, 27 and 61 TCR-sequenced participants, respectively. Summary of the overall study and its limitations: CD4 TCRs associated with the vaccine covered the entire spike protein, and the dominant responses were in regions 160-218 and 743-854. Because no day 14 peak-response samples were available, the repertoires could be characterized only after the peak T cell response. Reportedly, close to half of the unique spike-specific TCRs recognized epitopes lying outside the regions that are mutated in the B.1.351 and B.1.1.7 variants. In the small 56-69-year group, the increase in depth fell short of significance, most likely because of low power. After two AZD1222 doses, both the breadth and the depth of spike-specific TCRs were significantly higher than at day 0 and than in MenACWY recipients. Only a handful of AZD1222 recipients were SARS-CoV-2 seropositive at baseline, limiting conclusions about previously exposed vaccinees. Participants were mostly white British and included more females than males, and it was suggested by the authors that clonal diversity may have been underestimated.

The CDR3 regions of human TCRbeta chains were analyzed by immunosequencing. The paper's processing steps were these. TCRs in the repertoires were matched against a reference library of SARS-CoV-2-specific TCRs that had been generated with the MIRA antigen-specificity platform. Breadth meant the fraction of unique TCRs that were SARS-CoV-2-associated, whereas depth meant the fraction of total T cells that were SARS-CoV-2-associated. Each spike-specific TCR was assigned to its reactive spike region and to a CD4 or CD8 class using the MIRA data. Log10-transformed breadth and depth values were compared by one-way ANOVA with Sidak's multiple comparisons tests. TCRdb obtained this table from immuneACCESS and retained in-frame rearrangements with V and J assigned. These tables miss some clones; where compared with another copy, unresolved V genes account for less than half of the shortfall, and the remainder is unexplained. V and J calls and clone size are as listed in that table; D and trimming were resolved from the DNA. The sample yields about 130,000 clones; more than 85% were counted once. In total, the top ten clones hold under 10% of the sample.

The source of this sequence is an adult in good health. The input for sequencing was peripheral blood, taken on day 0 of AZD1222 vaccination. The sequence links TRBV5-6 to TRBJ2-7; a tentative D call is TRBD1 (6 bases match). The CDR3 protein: CASSWTDDRPYEQYF. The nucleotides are TGTGCCAGCAGCTGGACTGACGACAGGCCGTACGAGCAGTACTTC.